The present TCR beta chain was sequenced within a study of T cells in Graves' hyperthyroidism and ophthalmopathy. Germline V lookup: CDR1 SGHVS, CDR2 FQNEAQ. CDR3 length: 14 amino acids. Trimming cost V 3 bases and J 6 bases, with 13 bases left between them. TCR beta CDR3 region amplification was performed from RNA transcripts. First-round RT-PCR of the TCR CDR3 relied on the HTBI primer set. Each CDR3 protein is one row after TCRdb ran MiXCR on the multiplex PCR reads. This table holds approximately 300,000 distinct CDR3 sequences, about 19% found once. This clonotype was picked up a small number of times.

Sequencing was done on a sample of blood. The receptor comes from a man aged 50 to 60 with Graves' ophthalmopathy. V is TRBV7-8 and J is TRBJ2-3; D is tentatively TRBD1 or TRBD2 (6 bases each). The CDR3 region has the DNA TGTGCCAGCAGCTTTGGACGGAGGGGGGATACGCAGTATTTT. Translation gives CASSFGRRGDTQYF.